Listed below are T cell receptor beta chains from one sample, sequenced in a study of shared clonotypes between healthy human individuals. Assay: immunoSEQ multiplex PCR; the TCRdb copy retains only in-frame clones and omits some. The data contain roughly 1.4 million clones, 98% to 99% of them singletons. Source material: naive CD4+ T cells sorted from blood. Source of these receptors: a young man in good health. Both conserved end residues are part of each CDR3. Each record gives: clone size, V gene, D gene, J gene, CDR3 DNA, CDR3 protein. D genes are given only for firm matches. Size tells how often a clone was seen (once, few, many) or the class of an expanded clone, and some rows leave it out.

abundance: .
v_gene: TRBV19
d_gene: .
j_gene: TRBJ2-3
CDR3nt: TGTGCCAGTACCCCCAGAGCGGAGATCACAGATACGCAGTATTTT
CDR3aa: CASTPRAEITDTQYF

abundance: .
v_gene: TRBV7-9
d_gene: .
j_gene: TRBJ1-1
CDR3nt: TGTGCCAGCAGCTTAGTGGGGGTCACTGAAGCTTTCTTT
CDR3aa: CASSLVGVTEAFF

abundance: .
v_gene: TRBV4-1
d_gene: .
j_gene: TRBJ2-1
CDR3nt: TGCGCCAGCAGCCAAGAATTACACCACAATGAGCAGTTCTTC
CDR3aa: CASSQELHHNEQFF

abundance: .
v_gene: TRBV7-2
d_gene: .
j_gene: TRBJ2-1
CDR3nt: TGTGCCAGCAGCTTAACGATGCGCTACAATGAGCAGTTCTTC
CDR3aa: CASSLTMRYNEQFF

abundance: .
v_gene: TRBV7-2
d_gene: TRBD1
j_gene: TRBJ1-2
CDR3nt: TGTGCCAGCAGCTTAGGAGGGACAGGAGCCTATGGCTACACCTTC
CDR3aa: CASSLGGTGAYGYTF

abundance: .
v_gene: TRBV20-1
d_gene: .
j_gene: TRBJ1-2
CDR3nt: TGCAGTGCTAGTCCGGGGCTTGGCTACACCTTC
CDR3aa: CSASPGLGYTF

abundance: .
v_gene: TRBV9
d_gene: .
j_gene: TRBJ2-7
CDR3nt: TGTGCCAGCAGCGTAGGACCAGGGACCGACGAGCAGTACTTC
CDR3aa: CASSVGPGTDEQYF

abundance: .
v_gene: TRBV6-1
d_gene: .
j_gene: TRBJ1-5
CDR3nt: TGTGCCAGCAGTGAAGGTCAGCCCCAGCATTTT
CDR3aa: CASSEGQPQHF

abundance: .
v_gene: TRBV9
d_gene: .
j_gene: TRBJ2-7
CDR3nt: TGTGCCAGCAGCCTCAACGACTACCTTAGCAACGAGCAGTACTTC
CDR3aa: CASSLNDYLSNEQYF

abundance: .
v_gene: TRBV9
d_gene: .
j_gene: TRBJ1-2
CDR3nt: TGTGCCAGCAGCGTCCAGATAGCGACCGATGGCTACACCTTC
CDR3aa: CASSVQIATDGYTF

abundance: .
v_gene: TRBV28
d_gene: TRBD1
j_gene: TRBJ1-5
CDR3nt: TGTGCCAGCAGTCCCCGGGGACAGGGGCATCAGCCCCAGCATTTT
CDR3aa: CASSPRGQGHQPQHF

abundance: .
v_gene: TRBV9
d_gene: TRBD1
j_gene: TRBJ2-1
CDR3nt: TGTGCCAGCAGCGTCGGGGACAGGGGGCGGGCTACCTGGCTCGATGAGCAGTTCTTC
CDR3aa: CASSVGDRGRATWLDEQFF

abundance: .
v_gene: TRBV6-6
d_gene: .
j_gene: TRBJ1-5
CDR3nt: TGTGCCAGCAGCCCCGGACGGACTGGTCAGCCCCAGCATTTT
CDR3aa: CASSPGRTGQPQHF

abundance: .
v_gene: TRBV9
d_gene: .
j_gene: TRBJ2-1
CDR3nt: TGTGCCAGCAGCGTATTAGGGGGGCGACTCTACAATGAGCAGTTCTTC
CDR3aa: CASSVLGGRLYNEQFF

abundance: .
v_gene: TRBV5-1
d_gene: .
j_gene: TRBJ2-7
CDR3nt: TGCGCCAGCAGCCCCCATTTAAGGGGCTTATCCTACGAGCAGTACTTC
CDR3aa: CASSPHLRGLSYEQYF

abundance: .
v_gene: TRBV28
d_gene: TRBD1
j_gene: TRBJ2-7
CDR3nt: TGTGCCAGCAGTTTAGGGCTGGACAGGCGCTCCTACGAGCAGTACTTC
CDR3aa: CASSLGLDRRSYEQYF

abundance: .
v_gene: TRBV9
d_gene: TRBD2
j_gene: TRBJ2-3
CDR3nt: TGTGCCAGCAGCGGCGGAGCGGGAGCACCAGATACGCAGTATTTT
CDR3aa: CASSGGAGAPDTQYF

abundance: .
v_gene: TRBV11-2
d_gene: .
j_gene: TRBJ2-2
CDR3nt: TGTGCCAGCAGCTTTACAGGGTCCGGGGAGCTGTTTTTT
CDR3aa: CASSFTGSGELFF

abundance: .
v_gene: TRBV4-1
d_gene: TRBD1
j_gene: TRBJ2-7
CDR3nt: TGCGCCAGCAGCCAAAAGCCCAAAGTGGGGACAGGGGGCTTGTCTATATGCTACGAGCAGTACTTC
CDR3aa: CASSQKPKVGTGGLSICYEQYF

abundance: once
v_gene: TRBV7-2
d_gene: .
j_gene: TRBJ2-1
CDR3nt: TGTGCCAGCAGCGGGGGTCTATCTGAGCAGTTCTTC
CDR3aa: CASSGGLSEQFF

abundance: .
v_gene: TRBV5-4
d_gene: .
j_gene: TRBJ2-3
CDR3nt: TGTGCCAGCAGCTGGGGACAAGGCACAGATACGCAGTATTTT
CDR3aa: CASSWGQGTDTQYF

abundance: .
v_gene: TRBV5-1
d_gene: .
j_gene: TRBJ1-1
CDR3nt: TGCGCCAGCAGCTTGGGGCCAGACACTGAAGCTTTCTTT
CDR3aa: CASSLGPDTEAFF

abundance: .
v_gene: TRBV25-1
d_gene: TRBD1
j_gene: TRBJ2-7
CDR3nt: TGTGCCAGCAGTGAATTTGGGACAGGGTCGGGAGAGCAGTACTTC
CDR3aa: CASSEFGTGSGEQYF

abundance: .
v_gene: TRBV28
d_gene: .
j_gene: TRBJ1-2
CDR3nt: TGTGCCAGCAGTTTATGGAACACTGCTAACTATGGCTACACCTTC
CDR3aa: CASSLWNTANYGYTF